The clone carrying this TCR beta chain was recorded only once. Its antigen is not identified. The CDR3 is 16 residues long. The V end was cut by 0 bases, the J end by 3 bases, with 13 bases between. The germline gives CDR1 KGHSH, CDR2 LQKENI. This sample was included in a study of shared clonotypes between healthy human individuals. General study results and limits: Of the naive CD4 clonotypes, approximately 5% were shared across several donors.

The DNA input per sorted-subset replicate PCR was 150 to 200 ng, corresponding to 28,000 or so T cell genomes. Some clones are missing from TCRdb's copy, which holds only in-frame ones; the method was immunoSEQ multiplex PCR. The repertoire holds 2,100,000 or so clones, with approximately 94% as singletons. The sequenced material came from naive CD4+ T cells sorted from blood. The subset denotes: CD45RA+ positively selected. This clonotype was obtained from a young man in good health. The rearrangement uses TRBV18 and TRBJ2-3, with D perhaps TRBD2 (5 bases). As DNA, the CDR3 is TGTGCCAGCTCACCACCGGAGGAGTGGGTTACAGATACGCAGTATTTT. It yields the protein CASSPPEEWVTDTQYF.